These T cell receptor beta chains were read from a single sample in a study of T cell changes during pregnancy in multiple sclerosis. Data came from immunoSEQ multiplex PCR; TCRdb stores just in-frame clones and leaves some out. The sample includes some 68,000 clones, roughly nine tenths seen only once; the top ten take over 1.3%. Sequenced here: peripheral blood, sampled in the second trimester of pregnancy. These receptors were collected from a female donor with multiple sclerosis, enrolled in a pregnancy study. Each CDR3 is given with its conserved first and last residue. The D gene is left open where the match is weak. Expanded clones get a size class; other rows say once, few or many, or leave the size out.

D gene,V gene,J gene,CDR3 length,clone size,CDR3 DNA,CDR3 protein
.,TRBV12-5,TRBJ2-1,15,.,TGTGCTAGTGGGAAGACCGCCAGCGGCTACAATGAGCAGTTCTTC,CASGKTASGYNEQFF
.,TRBV7-6,TRBJ2-7,14,.,TGTGCCAGCAGCTTAGCCCTCAGTACCTACGAGCAGTACTTC,CASSLALSTYEQYF
.,TRBV11-2,TRBJ2-7,12,once,TGTGCCAGCAGCCCAGGGTACTACGAGCAGTACTTC,CASSPGYYEQYF
TRBD2,TRBV7-8,TRBJ2-7,14,.,TGTGCCAGCAGTTCATCCGGGACTAGGGCCGAGCAGTACTTC,CASSSSGTRAEQYF
.,TRBV11-2,TRBJ1-1,13,.,TGTGCCAGCAGCTTAGAAGAGGGCACTGAAGCTTTCTTT,CASSLEEGTEAFF
TRBD1,TRBV10-1,TRBJ2-4,18,.,TGCGCCATACAGGGGGTAGTGGGGGGACATCGTCAAAAAAACATTCAGTACTTC,CAIQGVVGGHRQKNIQYF
TRBD1,TRBV28,TRBJ1-5,20,.,TGTGCCAGCAGTTCGAGCGCGGCAGGGGGCGAAGGCAGAAGCAATCAGCCCCAGCATTTT,CASSSSAAGGEGRSNQPQHF
.,TRBV6-4,TRBJ1-2,15,.,TGTGCCAGCAGCGGGACATTGTCTGGGGTCTATGGCTACACCTTC,CASSGTLSGVYGYTF
TRBD1,TRBV7-6,TRBJ1-2,15,.,TGTGCCAGCCGGGGACAGGGTATCGGGAACTATGGCTACACCTTC,CASRGQGIGNYGYTF
.,TRBV21-1,TRBJ1-4,16,.,TGTGCCAGCAGCCTGCCCCGGGGGGTTGGGAATGAAAAACTGTTTTTT,CASSLPRGVGNEKLFF
.,TRBV19,TRBJ1-2,14,.,TGTGCCAGTAGTGCCGGACAGTCTATCTATGGCTACACCTTC,CASSAGQSIYGYTF
.,TRBV28,TRBJ1-2,12,few,TGTGCCAGCAGTTTAACAGGGCTGTATCACACCTTC,CASSLTGLYHTF
.,TRBV19,TRBJ2-1,16,.,TGTGCCAGTAGGCCAATGGCGGGACGGACACACAGTGAGCAGTTCTTC,CASRPMAGRTHSEQFF
TRBD2,TRBV5-4,TRBJ2-5,15,once,TGTGCCAGCAGCTTCTGGGGGGGGTCTATGTTTAGTGGCGACTTC,CASSFWGGSMFSGDF
.,TRBV7-2,TRBJ2-2,16,.,TGTGCCAGCAGCACTAGGAGCTACCCCAACACCGGGGAGCTGTTTTTT,CASSTRSYPNTGELFF
.,TRBV18,TRBJ1-2,15,once,TGTGCCAGCTCACTTAACTCCAGGGCTAACTATGGCTACACCTTC,CASSLNSRANYGYTF
TRBD1,TRBV18,TRBJ2-7,13,once,TGTGCCAGCTCACGACAGGGGTCGAGGGGGCAGTACTTC,CASSRQGSRGQYF
.,TRBV5-1,TRBJ1-1,14,.,TGCGCCAGCAGGGATGCAGGGAAGAGGACTGAAGCTTTCTTT,CASRDAGKRTEAFF
.,TRBV6-5,TRBJ2-5,14,.,TGTGCCAGCAGTTACTCGTATAGTTTGGAGACCCAGTACTTC,CASSYSYSLETQYF
.,TRBV6-1,TRBJ1-1,15,few,TGTGCCAGCAGTGAAAAAGGAGCCATGAACACTGAAGCTTTCTTT,CASSEKGAMNTEAFF
.,TRBV10-2,TRBJ1-3,16,.,TGCGCCAGCACCAGACAGGCGTCGAACTCTGGAAACACCATATATTTT,CASTRQASNSGNTIYF
TRBD2,TRBV9,TRBJ2-1,17,.,TGTGCCAGCAGCGTCACTAGCGGGTCAGGGGCTTACAATGAGCAGTTCTTC,CASSVTSGSGAYNEQFF
.,TRBV5-6,TRBJ1-5,14,.,TGTGCCAGCAGCTTGGTGGCAAGCAATCAGCCCCAGCATTTT,CASSLVASNQPQHF
.,TRBV19,TRBJ1-4,15,.,TGTGCCAGTACCCATAACTCTGCAACTAATGAAAAACTGTTTTTT,CASTHNSATNEKLFF
.,TRBV9,TRBJ1-1,14,.,TGTGCCAGCAGCGTAGAGTCGGGGGGGTCTGAAGCTTTCTTT,CASSVESGGSEAFF
TRBD2,TRBV11-2,TRBJ2-7,19,.,TGTGCCAGCAGCCCTTTGAATTATGGCCCTAGCGGGAAAGGCTACGAGCAGTACTTC,CASSPLNYGPSGKGYEQYF
TRBD2,TRBV10-1,TRBJ2-4,16,once,TGCGCCAGCCCCGGGACTAGCGGTGTAGCCAAAAACATTCAGTACTTC,CASPGTSGVAKNIQYF
TRBD2,TRBV30,TRBJ2-7,14,.,TGTGCCTGGAGTGGCCCGACTAGCGGGTACGAGCAGTACTTC,CAWSGPTSGYEQYF
.,TRBV7-9,TRBJ1-5,14,.,TGTGCCAGCAGCCCCTCTAATAGCAATCAGCCCCAGCATTTT,CASSPSNSNQPQHF
TRBD2,TRBV7-2,TRBJ2-5,15,.,TGTGCCAGCAGCTCAAGACTAGCGACACAAGAGACCCAGTACTTC,CASSSRLATQETQYF
TRBD2,TRBV9,TRBJ2-5,17,.,TGTGCCAGCAGCCCAGGACTAGCGGGAGGCCTCCAAGAGACCCAGTACTTC,CASSPGLAGGLQETQYF
TRBD1,TRBV5-6,TRBJ1-2,17,.,TGTGCCAGCAGCTTATTCGCCGGGACAGGGGTCATCTATGGCTACACCTTC,CASSLFAGTGVIYGYTF